This TCR beta chain was sequenced during a study of blood T cell repertoires in COVID-19. Study-wide background: In each case, the material was cDNA or gDNA derived from T cells, B-cell-depleted T cells, or PBMCs.

Across 20 to 25 US areas, participants ranged in age from about 18 to 100 years. Assignments of participants to cohorts depended upon their own reported clinical history. The germline V gene has CDR1 SQVTM and CDR2 ANQGSEA. This CDR3 has 14 residues. Deletions cut 0 bases from V and 8 bases from J, with 14 bases between. Measured with immunoSEQ multiplex PCR; TCRdb has only the in-frame clones, and not every one. The profile shows approximately 220,000 clones, more than 75% of them singletons. Sequencing was performed on PBMCs or T cells enriched from blood (not recorded which). The receptor was derived from a woman aged 40 to 49 with acute COVID-19. J is TRBJ2-1 and V is TRBV29-1; D might be TRBD1 (5 bases). CDR3: CSVEEGRPGDEQFF. The CDR3 region has the DNA TGCAGCGTTGAAGAGGGGCGGCCCGGCGATGAGCAGTTCTTC.